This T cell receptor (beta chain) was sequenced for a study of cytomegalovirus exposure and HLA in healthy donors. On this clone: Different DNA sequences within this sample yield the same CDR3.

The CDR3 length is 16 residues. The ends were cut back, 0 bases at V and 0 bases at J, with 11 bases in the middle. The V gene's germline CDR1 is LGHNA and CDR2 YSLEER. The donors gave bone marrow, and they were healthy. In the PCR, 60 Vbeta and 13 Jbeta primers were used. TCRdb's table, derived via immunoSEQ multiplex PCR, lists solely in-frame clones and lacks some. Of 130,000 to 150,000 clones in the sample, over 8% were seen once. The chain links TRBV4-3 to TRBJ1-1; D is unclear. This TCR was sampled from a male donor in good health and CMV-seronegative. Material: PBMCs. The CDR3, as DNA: TGCGCCAGCAGCCAAGAGTGGGCAGGATTGAACACTGAAGCTTTCTTT. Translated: CASSQEWAGLNTEAFF.